What follows are 32 T cell receptor beta chains derived from one specimen sequenced in a study of Ad26.COV2.S vaccination and SARS-CoV-2 variants. Treatment given: around 19 received Ad26.COV2.S at low or high dose, single or two shots; roughly five received placebo; per-sample allocation not given. Sample collection was performed on day 63 after the first vaccine or placebo injection. Sequenced by immunoSEQ multiplex PCR; TCRdb stores in-frame clones only, minus some. Of roughly 320,000 clones in the sample, 87% were seen once. The material sequenced was peripheral blood, taken in a trial of Ad26.COV2.S vaccine versus placebo. The receptors stem from a person between 18 and 65 years old who received the Ad26.COV2.S COVID-19 vaccine or a placebo.

The chain uses TRBV30 and TRBJ1-6, with D maybe TRBD1 (6 bases). CDR1 GTSNPN and CDR2 SVGIG come from the germline V gene (reference sequence). Trimming pared 5 bases from V and 6 bases from J, leaving 14 bases between. The CDR3 totals 14 residues. The chain's CDR3 is CAWAGGLSNSPLHF. Here the CDR3 DNA reads TGTGCCTGGGCCGGGGGCCTTTCTAATTCACCCCTCCACTTT.

The chain combines TRBV6-4 with TRBJ1-6; 8 nucleotides match TRBD1. J was trimmed by 9 bases and V by 2 bases; bases with no gene match: 3. Germline-derived CDR1 and CDR2 are MRHNA and SNTAGT. The CDR3 is 14 residues long. Here the CDR3 reads CASSDVQGASPLHF. In nucleotides, the CDR3 is TGTGCCAGCAGTGACGTTCAGGGGGCTTCACCCCTCCACTTT.

V gene TRBV4-2 combines with J gene TRBJ1-1; TRBD1 is a possible D gene (6 bases). In germline, CDR1 is LGHNA, CDR2 YNFKEQ. Trimming took 5 bases from V and 0 from J, leaving 13 bases between them. The CDR3 runs 15 residues. The CDR3 DNA reads as TGTGCCAGCAGCTCAAGTAGGGGGATGAACACTGAAGCTTTCTTT. Its protein product is CASSSSRGMNTEAFF.

This chain links TRBV6-5 with TRBJ1-1; D is undetermined. The CDR3 contains 15 residues. Trimming took 7 bases from V and 5 from J, leaving 20 bases between them. The V gene's germline CDR1 is MNHEY and CDR2 SVGAGI. The CDR3 spells CASTESPIAGTEAFF. In DNA form, the CDR3 reads TGTGCCAGCACGGAAAGCCCCATCGCCGGGACTGAAGCTTTCTTT.

This chain connects TRBV13 to TRBJ2-5; 10 bases map to TRBD1. The CDR3 spans 15 residues. Germline-derived CDR1 and CDR2 are PRHDT and FYEKMQ (reference sequence). The V gene end was trimmed by 5 bases and the J gene end by 4 bases; junction bases not matched to a gene: 7. CDR3 nucleotide sequence: TGTGCCAGCAGCATTGGACAGGGGGGATCAGAGACCCAGTACTTC. Its translation is CASSIGQGGSETQYF.

V usage is TRBV6-5 and J usage is TRBJ2-7; D remains ambiguous. This CDR3 is built from 11 residues. The V end lost 6 bases, the J end lost 3 bases, and 6 bases lay between the germline ends. Germline V gene data show CDR1 as MNHEY and CDR2 as SVGAGI. CDR3 DNA sequence: TGTGCCAGCAGGTCCTACTACGAGCAGTACTTC. Its translation is CASRSYYEQYF.

The chain recombines TRBV7-9 with TRBJ1-2; the D gene is possibly TRBD1 (6 bases). The CDR3 has 15 amino acids. Germline V gene sequence: CDR1 SEHNR, CDR2 FQNEAQ (reference sequence). V shed 1 base and J shed 2 bases, with 11 bases lying between them. Written as DNA, the CDR3 is TGTGCCAGCAGCTTAGGACAGGTATCAAACTATGGCTACACCTTC. It is translated as CASSLGQVSNYGYTF.

The gene calls are TRBV12-3 or TRBV12-4 and TRBJ2-1; D perhaps matches TRBD2 (5 bases). CDR3 length equals 13 residues. Trimming stripped 8 bases from V and 2 bases from J, with 10 bases between. CDR3 sequence: CASVSGTYNEQFF. CDR3 bases: TGTGCCAGCGTTTCCGGGACCTACAATGAGCAGTTCTTC.

V gene TRBV4-1 combines with J gene TRBJ1-6; 8 nucleotides align to TRBD1. The trim removed 0 bases at V and 3 bases at J, leaving 13 bases unmatched. This CDR3 region has 20 residues. Germline V gives CDR1 MGHRA, CDR2 YSYEKL. CDR3: CASSQEFQGAELLYNSPLHF. CDR3 DNA: TGCGCCAGCAGCCAAGAGTTTCAGGGGGCGGAATTACTCTATAATTCACCCCTCCACTTT.

The chain carries TRBV6-1 and TRBJ2-5; 8 bases are a match to TRBD2. The V gene's germline CDR1 is MNHNS and CDR2 SASEGT. Germline trimming cut 4 bases from V and 2 bases from J; bases unmatched to any gene: 9. CDR3 size: 16 residues. DNA of the CDR3: TGTGCCAGCAGTGGGGGGAGTAGCGGGGAACAAGAGACCCAGTACTTC. It yields the protein CASSGGSSGEQETQYF.

J is TRBJ2-2 and V is TRBV6-5, with D uncertain. V gave up 0 bases and J gave up 5 bases, with 7 bases separating them. Germline-derived CDR1 and CDR2 are MNHEY and SVGAGI. The CDR3 runs 14 residues. The CDR3 region has the DNA TGTGCCAGCAGTTACTCGGAATCTACCGGGGAGCTGTTTTTT. This sequence encodes CASSYSESTGELFF.

This clone was picked up a small number of times. The rearrangement uses TRBV2 and TRBJ1-5; 7 nucleotides align to TRBD1. Trimming took 4 bases from V and 0 from J; bases not matched to a gene: 6. The CDR3 has 16 amino acids. CDR1 and CDR2 from the germline V gene are SNHLY and FYNNEI. The CDR3 spells CASSGPNRGSNQPQHF. The CDR3 coding sequence is TGTGCCAGCAGTGGCCCCAACAGGGGTAGCAATCAGCCCCAGCATTTT.

In nucleotides, the CDR3 is TGTGCCAGCAGTTACTCGGGACAGGGCTCCTACGAGCAGTACTTC. This encodes CASSYSGQGSYEQYF. The chain joins TRBV6-5 to TRBJ2-7; 9 bases are shared with TRBD1. CDR1 is MNHEY and CDR2 is SVGAGI in the germline V gene. The CDR3 length is 15 residues. J was trimmed by 0 bases and V by 0 bases; bases with no gene match: 0.

The chain carries TRBV4-3 and TRBJ2-7; the match to TRBD1 covers 9 bases. The germline V gene encodes CDR1 LGHNA and CDR2 YSLEER. This CDR3 is built from 17 residues. Losses at the gene ends were 2 bases for V and 5 bases for J; bases not matched to a gene: 13. This CDR3 is CASSQSLIRTGVHEQYF. DNA of the CDR3: TGCGCCAGCAGCCAATCTCTAATACGGACAGGGGTGCACGAGCAGTACTTC.

J is TRBJ1-5 and V is TRBV10-3; D is unresolved. The CDR3 is 15 amino acids. Germline CDR1 ENHRY, CDR2 SYGVKD. Trimming took 0 bases from V and 5 from J, leaving 11 bases between them. The CDR3 nucleotides are TGTGCCATCAGTGAGTCTTTCAGGCACGATCAGCCCCAGCATTTT. It encodes CAISESFRHDQPQHF.

This sequence joins TRBV20-1 and TRBJ2-7, with D uncertain. The CDR3 has 11 amino acids. The germline V and J ends were trimmed by 0 bases and 2 bases, with 2 bases remaining between them. Per the germline V gene, CDR1 is DFQATT and CDR2 is SNEGSKA (reference sequence). The CDR3, as DNA: TGCAGTGCTAGAGATCCCTACGAGCAGTACTTC. Residues: CSARDPYEQYF.

The genes are TRBV11-2 and TRBJ2-5; 9 nucleotides agree with TRBD1. CDR3 length: 18 amino acids. Losses at the gene ends were 5 bases for V and 0 bases for J; bases not matched to a gene: 13. Germline assignment: CDR1 SGHAT and CDR2 FQNNGV. The CDR3 bases are TGTGCCAGCAGCCATATTAGACAGGGGGTGACAAACCAAGAGACCCAGTACTTC. Translation gives CASSHIRQGVTNQETQYF.

The V and J genes are TRBV19 and TRBJ1-5; D is perhaps TRBD1 (6 bases). The CDR3 runs 16 residues. Germline assignment: CDR1 LNHDA and CDR2 SQIVND (reference sequence). V shed 7 bases and J shed 0 bases, with 16 bases lying between them. As DNA, the CDR3 is TGTGCCAGTACTGGGACACCTTTCTATAGCAATCAGCCCCAGCATTTT. It translates to CASTGTPFYSNQPQHF.

This sequence joins TRBV30 and TRBJ1-1, with a possible D match to TRBD1 (5 bases). Germline V CDR1 and CDR2: GTSNPN, SVGIG (reference sequence). This CDR3 is built from 11 residues. The V gene lost 0 bases and the J gene lost 6 bases, with 5 bases spanning the gap. CDR3 bases: TGTGCCTGGAGTGTGGGGCCTGAAGCTTTCTTT. Its protein product is CAWSVGPEAFF.

The chain employs TRBV9 and TRBJ2-5; 8 positions agree with TRBD1. This CDR3 contains 14 residues. Germline CDR1 SGDLS, CDR2 YYNGEE. V trimming: 4 bases; J trimming: 5 bases; junction bases outside the gene matches: 7. DNA for the CDR3: TGTGCCAGCAGCATCCAGGGGGCTGGGGAGACCCAGTACTTC. Its translation is CASSIQGAGETQYF.

V and J are TRBV5-1 and TRBJ2-7; 10 bases agree with TRBD2. CDR1 and CDR2 (germline): SGHRS, YFSETQ. This CDR3 spans 15 amino acids. Trimming removed 1 base from V and 1 base from J; junction bases left unmatched: 2. The CDR3 sequence is CASSLTSGESYEQYF. The CDR3 bases are TGCGCCAGCAGCTTGACTAGCGGGGAGTCCTACGAGCAGTACTTC.

About this clone itself: A junction boundary mismatches the germline segment, possibly from a read error. The chain employs TRBV7-7 and TRBJ2-7; no firm D call. There are 13 residues in the CDR3. Looked up from germline, CDR1 is SSHAT and CDR2 is FNYEAQ (reference sequence). CDR3 in amino acids: CASSSANSYEQYF. The CDR3 DNA is TGTGCTAGCAGCTCGGCAAACAGTTACGAGCAGTACTTC.

The chain recombines TRBV18 with TRBJ2-3, with TRBD1 matching 7 bases. This CDR3 region has 14 residues. Germline V gene sequence: CDR1 KGHSH, CDR2 LQKENI. After removal of 4 bases from V and 3 bases from J, the junction contained 4 bases not matched to a gene. DNA of the CDR3: TGTGCCAGCTCACGACAGGGAGCGACAGATACGCAGTATTTT. Protein: CASSRQGATDTQYF.

The V gene is TRBV5-1, the J gene TRBJ1-3; D unclear. Germline assignment: CDR1 SGHRS and CDR2 YFSETQ. The CDR3 loop spans 13 amino acids. Trimming took 5 bases from V and 2 from J, leaving 8 bases between them. The CDR3 region is CASREQTGNTIYF. Written as DNA, the CDR3 is TGCGCCAGCAGGGAGCAAACTGGAAACACCATATATTTT.

The chain couples TRBV19 to TRBJ1-5; D gene ambiguous. V lost 6 bases and J 4 bases, leaving 16 bases between the germline ends. Per the germline V gene, CDR1 is LNHDA and CDR2 is SQIVND (reference sequence). The CDR3 has 15 amino acids. For the CDR3, the DNA is TGTGCCAGTAGCACCACCGGGGAACCTAATCAGCCCCAGCATTTT. Residues: CASSTTGEPNQPQHF.

A single count supports this clone. The chain carries TRBV19 and TRBJ1-2, with 10 bases fitting TRBD1. This CDR3 spans 15 amino acids. Trimming cost V 4 bases and J 2 bases; bases outside gene matches: 4. Germline lookup yields CDR1 LNHDA and CDR2 SQIVND (reference sequence). The CDR3 sequence: CASSNRGQGNYGYTF. CDR3 sequence (DNA): TGTGCCAGTAGTAACAGGGGACAGGGGAACTATGGCTACACCTTC.

In its sample, this clone was seen a few times. Other nucleotide sequences in the sample specify the same CDR3. This sequence joins TRBV2 and TRBJ2-7; no firm D call. The CDR3 totals 12 residues. CDR1 is SNHLY and CDR2 is FYNNEI in the germline V gene. The V gene lost 4 bases and the J gene lost 2 bases, with 6 bases spanning the gap. The CDR3 region is CASSAGPYEQYF. The CDR3 DNA reads TGTGCCAGCAGTGCAGGACCCTACGAGCAGTACTTC.

The chain links TRBV5-1 to TRBJ2-7, with TRBD2 matching 10 bases. The V segment lost 4 bases and the J segment 2 bases; nucleotides outside the gene matches: 3. The CDR3 totals 14 residues. The germline V gene has CDR1 SGHRS and CDR2 YFSETQ. This CDR3 is CASSAGTSAYEQYF. The CDR3 DNA is TGCGCCAGCAGCGCCGGGACTAGCGCCTACGAGCAGTACTTC.

The chain recombines TRBV7-8 with TRBJ2-5, with 11 bases fitting TRBD1. Germline CDR1 SGHVS, CDR2 FQNEAQ. Losses at the gene ends were 2 bases for V and 4 bases for J; bases not matched to a gene: 9. The CDR3 runs 17 residues. Written as DNA, the CDR3 is TGTGCCAGCAGCTTAACCCGGGGACAGGGGGGTGGAGAGACCCAGTACTTC. This encodes CASSLTRGQGGGETQYF.

This sequence joins TRBV6-1 and TRBJ1-1; D gene uncertain. Trimming cost V 3 bases and J 0 bases, with 11 bases left between them. Germline CDR1 is MNHNS and CDR2 is SASEGT. The CDR3 runs to 15 residues. DNA for the CDR3: TGTGCCAGCAGTGATTCGGTCCCCCTGAACACTGAAGCTTTCTTT. Residues: CASSDSVPLNTEAFF.

The rearrangement links TRBV7-4 to TRBJ1-1, with 7 nucleotides matching TRBD1. The V gene's germline CDR1 is SGHVT and CDR2 SQSDAQ. This CDR3 is built from 15 residues. V lost 5 bases, J lost 4 bases, and 10 bases stayed unmatched. The CDR3 DNA reads TGTGCCAGCAGCGCCCGGGACAGCAGTTTCACTGAAGCTTTCTTT. Its translation: CASSARDSSFTEAFF.

With regard to this clone: At one end, the junction sequence differs from germline, possibly due to a read error. The J gene is TRBJ2-5, the V gene TRBV4-1, with D possibly called TRBD1 or TRBD2 (5 bases each). Germline-derived CDR1 and CDR2 are MGHRA and YSYEKL. The CDR3 loop spans 13 amino acids. The CDR3 sequence is CASSQAPGPHLDF. CDR3 DNA sequence: TGCGCCAGCAGCCAAGCCCCGGGACCTCATTTGGACTTC.